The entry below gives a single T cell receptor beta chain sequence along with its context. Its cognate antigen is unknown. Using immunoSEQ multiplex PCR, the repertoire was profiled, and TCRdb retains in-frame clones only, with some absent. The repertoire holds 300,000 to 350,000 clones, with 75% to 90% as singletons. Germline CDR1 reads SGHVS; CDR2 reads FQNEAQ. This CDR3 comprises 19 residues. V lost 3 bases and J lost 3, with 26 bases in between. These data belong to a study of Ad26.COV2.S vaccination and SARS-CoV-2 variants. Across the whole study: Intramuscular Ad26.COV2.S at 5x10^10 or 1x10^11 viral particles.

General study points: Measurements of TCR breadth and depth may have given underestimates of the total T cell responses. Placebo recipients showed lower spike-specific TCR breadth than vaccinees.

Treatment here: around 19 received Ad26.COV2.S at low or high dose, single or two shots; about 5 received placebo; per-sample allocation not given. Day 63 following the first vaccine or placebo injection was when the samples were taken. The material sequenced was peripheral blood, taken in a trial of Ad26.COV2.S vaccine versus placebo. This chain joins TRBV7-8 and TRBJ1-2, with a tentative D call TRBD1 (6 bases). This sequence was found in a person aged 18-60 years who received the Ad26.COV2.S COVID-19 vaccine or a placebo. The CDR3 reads CASSFRILDSPVYYYGYTF. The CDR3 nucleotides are TGTGCCAGCAGCTTTCGCATTTTGGACAGTCCCGTTTACTACTATGGCTACACCTTC. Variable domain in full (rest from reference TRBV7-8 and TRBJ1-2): GAGVSQSPRYKVAKRGQDVALRCDPISGHVSLFWYQQALGQGPEFLTYFQNEAQLDKSGLPSDRFFAERPEGSVSTLKIQRTQQEDSAVYLCASSFRILDSPVYYYGYTFGSGTRLTVV.